What follows are 25 T cell receptor beta chains derived from one specimen sequenced in a study of beta chain features in type 1 diabetes. The investigators reverse transcribed all of the isolated RNA, so they sequenced expressed TCRB transcripts. Produced via immunoSEQ multiplex PCR; TCRdb's table is partial and in-frame only. The sample contains 400,000 to 500,000 clones, around 14% of which appear only once. The sequenced sample consisted of naive CD4+ T cells from blood. The receptor set was obtained from a man younger than 45 in good health.

This clone was seen more than once but under ten times. The chain recombines TRBV15 with TRBJ2-3; D is perhaps TRBD2 (6 bases). The germline CDR1 and CDR2 sequences are LNHNV and YYDKDF (reference sequence). The V gene lost 2 bases and the J gene lost 4 bases, with 10 bases spanning the gap. The CDR3 length is 14 residues. CDR3 coding DNA: TGTGCCACCAGCAGAAGAGCGGGTGCAGATACGCAGTATTTT. Translated, it gives CATSRRAGADTQYF.

There are a few counts of this clone. The chain carries TRBV27 and TRBJ2-7, with TRBD1 as a possible D gene (6 bases). The CDR3 has 14 residues. In germline, CDR1 is MNHEY, CDR2 SMNVEV (reference sequence). Trimming left V 1 base short and J 2 bases short, with 9 bases between. The CDR3 DNA follows: TGTGCCAGCAGTTTATTGTACAGGGCCTACGAGCAGTACTTC. The encoded protein is CASSLLYRAYEQYF.

The chain uses TRBV13 and TRBJ1-6; tentatively, D is TRBD1 (5 bases). Germline CDR1 and CDR2: PRHDT and FYEKMQ (reference sequence). V gave up 1 base and J gave up 8 bases, with 6 bases separating them. The CDR3 consists of 13 residues. CDR3 in DNA: TGTGCCAGCAGCTTAGCAGGGTATTCACCCCTCCACTTT. This gives the protein CASSLAGYSPLHF. The entire variable domain, with the rest obtained from reference TRBV13 and TRBJ1-6, is as follows: AAGVIQSPRHLIKEKRETATLKCYPIPRHDTVYWYQQGPGQDPQFLISFYEKMQSDKGSIPDRFSAQQFSDYHSELNMSSLELGDSALYFCASSLAGYSPLHFGNGTRLTVT.

This chain's CDR3 is CASSYDRPGTQYF. The CDR3, as DNA: TGTGCCAGCAGTTATGACAGGCCGGGAACCCAGTACTTC. This chain connects TRBV6-1 to TRBJ2-5, with TRBD1 as a possible D gene (6 bases). From germline, CDR1 is MNHNS and CDR2 SASEGT. Trimming took off 5 bases at V and 8 bases at J, with 15 bases between the two ends. There are 13 residues in the CDR3.

This clone has a handful of counts. V gene TRBV29-1 combines with J gene TRBJ1-5; no definite D call. Trimming pared 4 bases from V and 3 bases from J, leaving 10 bases between. Germline V gene sequence: CDR1 SQVTM, CDR2 ANQGSEA. CDR3 length: 13 residues. CDR3 nucleotides: TGCAGCGTTGCTGTCAGCCCCAATCAGCCCCAGCATTTT. Translating gives CSVAVSPNQPQHF.

This sequence joins TRBV29-1 and TRBJ2-1; D is possibly TRBD1 (5 bases). The ends were cut back, 6 bases at V and 6 bases at J, with 9 bases in the middle. Germline CDR1 SQVTM, CDR2 ANQGSEA. CDR3 size: 11 residues. CDR3 DNA sequence: TGCAGCGTCAGGGCCTTCAATGAGCAGTTCTTC. It yields the protein CSVRAFNEQFF.

This clone was observed a handful of times. The chain combines TRBV6-1 with TRBJ2-7; TRBD2 might be the D (5 bases). The CDR3 spans 14 residues. Germline V gives CDR1 MNHNS, CDR2 SASEGT. V gave up 1 base and J gave up 5 bases, with 12 bases separating them. The CDR3 loop is CASSEGGSRHEQYV. DNA for the CDR3: TGTGCCAGCAGTGAAGGTGGGAGTCGACACGAGCAGTACGTC.

J is TRBJ1-1 and V is TRBV29-1; tentatively, D is TRBD1 (6 bases). The CDR3 is made up of 13 amino acids. Germline V CDR1 and CDR2: SQVTM, ANQGSEA. The V and J ends lost 5 bases and 1 base respectively, with 11 bases between them. The CDR3 DNA reads as TGCAGCGTTCTGGGACACCGGAACACTGAAGCTTTCTTT. Protein product: CSVLGHRNTEAFF.

This chain connects TRBV4-3 to TRBJ2-5; possibly TRBD1 for D (5 bases). This CDR3 region has 15 residues. With 0 bases removed from V and 5 bases from J, the gap between germline ends came to 13 bases. CDR1 and CDR2 (germline): LGHNA, YSLEER. The CDR3 nucleotides read TGCGCCAGCAGCCAAGATTGGGCAGGGTTGGAGACCCAGTACTTC. Its protein product is CASSQDWAGLETQYF.

Only a few counts were recorded for this clone. V is TRBV7-9 and J is TRBJ1-5; D uncertain. The CDR3 loop spans 14 amino acids. Germline CDR1 and CDR2: SEHNR and FQNEAQ (reference sequence). V was shortened by 1 base and J by 0 bases, with 4 bases between the two germline ends. The CDR3 reads CASSLGNSNQPQHF. CDR3 coding DNA: TGTGCCAGCAGCTTAGGCAATAGCAATCAGCCCCAGCATTTT.

The gene calls are TRBV4-1 and TRBJ2-3; D tentatively reads TRBD1 or TRBD2 (5 bases each). The germline V and J ends were trimmed by 1 base and 6 bases, with 8 bases remaining between them. Germline CDR1 and CDR2: MGHRA and YSYEKL. The CDR3 contains 13 residues. DNA of the CDR3: TGCGCCAGCAGCCAAGGGGGGATCGATACGCAGTATTTT. Translation gives CASSQGGIDTQYF.

This clone has a handful of counts. The rearrangement links TRBV9 to TRBJ2-2, with D possibly being TRBD2 (6 bases). The CDR3 is 15 residues long. V lost 2 bases and J 6 bases, leaving 14 bases between the germline ends. Germline CDR1 reads SGDLS; CDR2 reads YYNGEE. The CDR3 sequence: CASSVGHPGAGELFF. As DNA, the CDR3 is TGTGCCAGCAGCGTCGGTCATCCGGGGGCCGGGGAGCTGTTTTTT.

The V gene is TRBV27, the J gene TRBJ2-7; the match to TRBD1 covers 8 bases. Trimming removed 7 bases from V and 3 bases from J; junction bases left unmatched: 8. CDR3 length: 14 residues. Per germline, CDR1 MNHEY and CDR2 SMNVEV (reference sequence). This chain's CDR3 is CASIPGQGRYEQYF. The CDR3 coding sequence is TGTGCCAGCATTCCCGGACAGGGACGCTACGAGCAGTACTTC.

This clone has only a few counts. The CDR3 region is CASSLDFVGPQHF. The CDR3 DNA reads TGTGCCAGCAGCTTAGATTTCGTTGGGCCCCAGCATTTT. The chain employs TRBV7-2 and TRBJ1-5, with D uncertain. This CDR3 comprises 13 residues. V was shortened by 1 base and J by 9 bases, with 10 bases between the two germline ends. Germline V gene lookup returns CDR1 SGHTA and CDR2 FQGNSA.

The V call is TRBV5-1, the J call TRBJ1-1, with D possibly TRBD1 on 5 matching bases. CDR3 length: 15 amino acids. The germline CDR1 and CDR2 sequences are SGHRS and YFSETQ. Trimming removed 4 bases from V and 0 bases from J, with 13 bases in between. DNA for the CDR3: TGCGCCAGCAGCCCCATGGGGGGAATGAACACTGAAGCTTTCTTT. Translating it yields CASSPMGGMNTEAFF.

V is TRBV6-6 and J is TRBJ1-1, with D perhaps matching TRBD1 (5 bases). V was cut by 5 bases and J by 6 bases, with 13 bases left in between. The CDR3 totals 13 residues. Looked up from germline, CDR1 is MNHNY and CDR2 is SVGAGI (reference sequence). CDR3 nucleotides: TGTGCCAGCAGTCTTACAGGTCAAGCTGAAGCTTTCTTT. This encodes CASSLTGQAEAFF.

This clone turned up a few times. The chain carries TRBV5-1 and TRBJ2-1, with 9 bases lining up with TRBD1. V dropped 0 bases and J dropped 9; count of bases not matched to a gene: 4. Germline CDR1 is SGHRS and CDR2 is YFSETQ. This CDR3 comprises 14 residues. CDR3 in amino acids: CASSLAGTGFEQFF. DNA of the CDR3: TGCGCCAGCAGCTTGGCCGGGACAGGGTTTGAGCAGTTCTTC.

J is TRBJ2-7 and V is TRBV6-1; D not resolved. V was clipped by 7 bases and J by 3 bases, with 13 bases between them. CDR3 length: 13 amino acids. The germline V gene encodes CDR1 MNHNS and CDR2 SASEGT. For the CDR3, the DNA is TGTGCCAGCATATCGATAAACCTCTACGAGCAGTACTTC. This sequence encodes CASISINLYEQYF.

The V gene is TRBV11-1, the J gene TRBJ1-2; maybe TRBD1 (5 bases). In germline, CDR1 is SGHAT, CDR2 FQDESV (reference sequence). CDR3 length: 11 amino acids. The ends were cut back, 4 bases at V and 5 bases at J, with 5 bases in the middle. As DNA, the CDR3 is TGTGCCAGCAGCTCAGGGTATGGCTACACCTTC. This translates into CASSSGYGYTF. Using reference TRBV11-1 and TRBJ1-2 for the parts outside the CDR3, the full variable domain is EAEVAQSPRYKITEKSQAVAFWCDPISGHATLYWYRQILGQGPELLVQFQDESVVDDSQLPKDRFSAERLKGVDSTLKIQPAELGDSAMYLCASSSGYGYTFGSGTRLTVV.

This clone was seen only a few times. The chain couples TRBV6-6 to TRBJ2-5; TRBD2 is a possible D gene (5 bases). Per the germline V gene, CDR1 is MNHNY and CDR2 is SVGAGI (reference sequence). V was cut by 6 bases and J by 2 bases, with 10 bases left in between. The length of the CDR3 is 13 residues. The CDR3 loop is CASSRGWQETQYF. The DNA for the CDR3 is TGTGCCAGCAGCCGGGGTTGGCAAGAGACCCAGTACTTC.

The chain carries TRBV30 and TRBJ1-5, with no clear D. The CDR3 runs 14 residues. Trimming stripped 0 bases from V and 7 bases from J, with 13 bases between. The V gene's germline CDR1 is GTSNPN and CDR2 SVGIG (reference sequence). CDR3: CAWSVGEERQPQHF. In DNA, the CDR3 is TGTGCCTGGAGTGTAGGTGAGGAGAGGCAGCCCCAGCATTTT.

This clone was observed a handful of times. The chain has TRBV6-5 and TRBJ2-7; D not resolved. V dropped 4 bases and J dropped 5 bases, with 6 bases sitting between them. The V gene's germline CDR1 is MNHEY and CDR2 SVGAGI. This CDR3 is 11 amino acids long. CDR3 nucleotide sequence: TGTGCCAGCAGTTCCCTCAACGAGCAGTACTTC. Its translation is CASSSLNEQYF.

This clone was seen a few times. The CDR3 bases are TGTGCCAGCAACCCTGGACAGTCCTACGAGCAGTACTTC. Translating it yields CASNPGQSYEQYF. V usage is TRBV6-5 and J usage is TRBJ2-7, with a tentative D call TRBD1 (6 bases). V shed 7 bases and J shed 1 base, with 11 bases lying between them. In germline, CDR1 is MNHEY, CDR2 SVGAGI. CDR3 length: 13 residues.

This chain links TRBV7-7 with TRBJ2-5, with a weak D call TRBD2 (6 bases). V lost 3 bases, J lost 1 base, and 9 bases lay in between. Germline V gene sequence: CDR1 SSHAT, CDR2 FNYEAQ (reference sequence). The CDR3 consists of 14 residues. In DNA form, the CDR3 reads TGTGCCAGCAGCTTGGTGGGGGGCCAAGAGACCCAGTACTTC. Translating gives CASSLVGGQETQYF.

V and J are TRBV9 and TRBJ1-1; D is unclear. This CDR3 contains 13 residues. The germline V gene encodes CDR1 SGDLS and CDR2 YYNGEE. The ends were cut back, 0 bases at V and 2 bases at J, with 5 bases in the middle. The CDR3 DNA is TGTGCCAGCAGCGTAGCAGCTAACACTGAAGCTTTCTTT. Translating it yields CASSVAANTEAFF.